This TCR beta chain is from a study of PD-1 blockade in classical Hodgkin lymphoma. Study-level points and caveats: Diversity similar to that of newly diagnosed patients was seen at baseline in complete responders. Nivolumab initiated under 1 year post-ASCT led to patient exclusion. The origin of the repertoire differences remains undefined, with disease activity or prior therapy as possible causes.

Patients all relapsed after autologous stem cell transplantation, and there was variation in brentuximab vedotin exposure. This clone was observed a handful of times. Its cognate antigen is unknown. The assay was immunoSEQ multiplex PCR, and TCRdb's table has in-frame clones only and misses some. The sample has roughly 150,000 clones, under 85% seen once; the top ten hold about 9%. The sequencing here drew on peripheral blood mononuclear cells (PBMCs), taken before the second cycle of nivolumab. The source of this sequence is a human donor with classical Hodgkin lymphoma.

CDR3 protein: CASSQEVRTGSLLGTDTQYF. The CDR3 DNA follows: TGTGCCAGCAGCCAAGAGGTGCGGACAGGGAGCCTACTTGGCACAGATACGCAGTATTTT. The chain carries TRBV14 and TRBJ2-3, with TRBD1 matching 8 bases. CDR1 and CDR2 from the germline V gene are SGHDN and FVKESK. J lost 1 base, V lost 0 bases, and 15 bases had no gene match. CDR3 length: 20 residues.